The entry below describes one TCR beta chain. Its antigen is currently unknown. These data are taken from a study of CD8+ T cells in alopecia areata. Turning to the study itself: Twice daily, treated patients received 5 to 10 mg of oral tofacitinib. The study, taken as a whole, reports: Mouse data revealed clearer TCR sharing than patient data did, a gap possibly tied to HLA.

In each case, RNA was isolated and then reverse transcribed into cDNA as the sequencing template. Clones were read by immunoSEQ multiplex PCR, and TCRdb kept only the in-frame ones, dropping some. The sample has some 42,000 clones; 80% to 95% are singletons. V lost 0 bases to trimming and J lost 3 bases; unmatched junction nucleotides: 2. The CDR3 totals 14 residues. Germline lookup yields CDR1 GTSNPN and CDR2 SVGIG (reference sequence). Treatment given: oral pan-JAK inhibitor, 5-10 mg twice daily. As part of sample collection, lesional scalp punch biopsies and peripheral blood were taken from alopecia areata patients.

Material: CD8+ T cells sorted from blood, obtained at week 24, from a patient treated with tofacitinib. The chain links TRBV30 to TRBJ2-7; 10 bases are shared with TRBD1. This clonotype originated in a human donor with alopecia areata. The CDR3 is CAWSVRTGGYEQYF. CDR3 coding DNA: TGTGCCTGGAGTGTTAGGACAGGGGGCTACGAGCAGTACTTC.